Listed below are T cell receptor beta chains from one sample, sequenced in a study of blood T cell repertoires in COVID-19. TCRdb's copy holds only in-frame clones and misses some; the assay was immunoSEQ multiplex PCR. The sample has 150,000 to 200,000 clones; approximately 91% are singletons. The sample taken for sequencing was PBMCs or T cells enriched from blood (not recorded which). The receptor set was obtained from a woman aged 18 to 35 who had recovered from COVID-19. CDR3s include the opening cysteine and the closing phenylalanine or tryptophan. A D gene is named only where the DNA matches it firmly. Clone size is shown for a subset of rows, as once, few, many or a class of expanded clone.

j_gene	d_gene	abundance	v_gene	CDR3aa	CDR3nt
TRBJ1-4	NA	NA	TRBV15	CATSRGGIDEKLFF	TGTGCCACCAGCAGAGGAGGGATTGATGAAAAACTGTTTTTT
TRBJ1-4	TRBD1	NA	TRBV6-2/TRBV6-3	CASSSPAGTGGFSDEKLFF	TGTGCCAGCAGTTCACCCGCCGGGACAGGGGGTTTTTCGGATGAAAAACTGTTTTTT
TRBJ2-3	NA	NA	TRBV9	CASSVGGSIDTQYF	TGTGCCAGCAGCGTAGGAGGTAGCATAGATACGCAGTATTTT
TRBJ2-7	TRBD2	NA	TRBV5-3	CARSLKYGQTSGRAYEQYF	TGTGCCAGAAGCTTGAAGTATGGGCAAACTAGCGGGAGGGCCTACGAGCAGTACTTC
TRBJ1-2	NA	NA	TRBV28	CASSLNSLVGYTF	TGTGCCAGCAGTTTAAACAGCCTCGTGGGCTACACCTTC
TRBJ2-1	NA	NA	TRBV4-1	CASSHIADEQFF	TGCGCCAGCAGCCATATAGCGGATGAGCAGTTCTTC
TRBJ2-3	TRBD2	NA	TRBV7-2	CASSFGAGRTDTQYF	TGTGCCAGCAGCTTTGGAGCGGGACGCACAGATACGCAGTATTTT
TRBJ1-2	NA	NA	TRBV30	CAWSADYGYTF	TGTGCCTGGAGTGCTGACTATGGCTACACCTTC
TRBJ2-7	TRBD2	NA	TRBV9	CASSGGLAGNEQYF	TGTGCCAGCAGCGGCGGACTAGCGGGAAACGAGCAGTACTTC
TRBJ2-2	TRBD1	few	TRBV7-8	CASSSTRGQSGELFF	TGTGCCAGCAGCTCTACCCGGGGACAGTCCGGGGAGCTGTTTTTT
TRBJ2-3	NA	NA	TRBV19	CASSGRTTDTQYF	TGTGCCAGTAGCGGGAGAACCACAGATACGCAGTATTTT
TRBJ2-7	TRBD1	once	TRBV3-1/TRBV3-2	CASRLTGKGYEQYF	TGTGCCAGCAGACTGACAGGGAAGGGCTACGAGCAGTACTTC
TRBJ1-6	NA	NA	TRBV12-3/TRBV12-4	CASSLQGNSPLHF	TGTGCCAGCAGTTTACAGGGGAATTCACCCCTCCACTTT
TRBJ2-3	TRBD2	NA	TRBV3-1/TRBV3-2	CASSRTSGNTDTQYF	TGTGCCAGCAGCCGGACTAGCGGAAACACAGATACGCAGTATTTT
TRBJ1-5	NA	NA	TRBV4-3	CASSQDSGGRQPQHF	TGCGCCAGCAGCCAAGATAGCGGGGGCCGTCAGCCCCAGCATTTT
TRBJ2-5	TRBD1	NA	TRBV19	CASSRDRETQYF	TGTGCCAGTAGTAGGGACAGGGAGACCCAGTACTTC
TRBJ2-5	NA	NA	TRBV6-5	CASSPLEGETQYF	TGTGCCAGCAGTCCCCTGGAGGGAGAGACCCAGTACTTC
TRBJ2-7	NA	NA	TRBV5-4	CVSSPPPGSSYEQYF	TGTGTCAGCAGCCCTCCTCCCGGGAGCTCCTACGAGCAGTACTTC
TRBJ2-1	NA	NA	TRBV7-8	CASSLVGTLSHEQFF	TGTGCCAGCAGCTTAGTTGGGACACTCTCCCATGAGCAGTTCTTC
TRBJ2-1	NA	NA	TRBV4-3	CASSQGRSTYNEQFF	TGCGCCAGCAGCCAGGGCAGGTCGACCTACAATGAGCAGTTCTTC
TRBJ1-5	NA	many	TRBV28	CASSLSFRGNQPQHF	TGTGCCAGCAGTTTATCTTTCCGGGGGAATCAGCCCCAGCATTTT
TRBJ2-5	NA	NA	TRBV21-1	CAILVPRETQYF	TGTGCCATATTGGTGCCTCGGGAGACCCAGTACTTC
TRBJ2-1	TRBD2	NA	TRBV5-4	CASSLTTSAQKAQFF	TGTGCCAGCAGTCTAACTACTAGCGCCCAAAAGGCCCAGTTCTTC
TRBJ2-3	NA	NA	TRBV7-2	CASSPQRSTDTQYF	TGTGCCAGCAGCCCACAGCGGAGCACAGATACGCAGTATTTT
TRBJ2-3	TRBD2	NA	TRBV2	CASSGASGGTDTQYF	TGTGCCAGCAGTGGGGCTAGCGGGGGCACAGATACGCAGTATTTT
TRBJ2-7	NA	NA	TRBV7-9	CASSLRGAPHEQYF	TGTGCCAGCAGCTTAAGGGGTGCCCCCCACGAGCAGTACTTC
TRBJ2-4	TRBD2	NA	TRBV2	CASSDLGLADIAKNIQYF	TGTGCCAGCAGTGACCTGGGACTAGCGGACATAGCCAAAAACATTCAGTACTTC
TRBJ2-3	TRBD1	NA	TRBV14	CASSQEGDRGSDTQYF	TGTGCCAGCAGCCAAGAAGGGGACAGGGGTTCGGATACGCAGTATTTT
TRBJ2-7	NA	NA	TRBV6-6	CASSYSRVGEQYF	TGTGCCAGCAGTTACTCACGGGTTGGCGAGCAGTACTTC
TRBJ2-1	NA	few	TRBV19	CASSITFTGSFDEQFF	TGTGCCAGTAGTATAACCTTTACAGGGAGTTTCGATGAGCAGTTCTTC
TRBJ2-1	TRBD2	NA	TRBV6-2/TRBV6-3	CASSYSIAGRYNEQFF	TGTGCCAGCAGTTACTCTATAGCGGGGCGGTACAATGAGCAGTTCTTC
TRBJ1-2	NA	NA	TRBV10-3	CAIGSENEGGYTF	TGTGCCATCGGATCGGAGAATGAGGGCGGCTACACCTTC
TRBJ1-4	TRBD1	NA	TRBV27	CASSLQGGETNEKLFF	TGTGCCAGCAGTTTACAGGGGGGTGAAACTAATGAAAAACTGTTTTTT
TRBJ2-3	TRBD1	NA	TRBV6-1	CASSEVPVPGTGATDTQYF	TGTGCCAGCAGTGAAGTTCCGGTTCCCGGGACAGGGGCGACAGATACGCAGTATTTT
TRBJ2-3	TRBD1	NA	TRBV6-5	CAAGKGARGQYF	TGTGCCGCTGGAAAGGGGGCTAGAGGGCAGTATTTT
TRBJ2-3	NA	NA	TRBV10-3	CAISERRGTDTQYF	TGTGCCATCAGTGAAAGACGGGGCACAGATACGCAGTATTTT
TRBJ2-1	TRBD2	once	TRBV7-3	CASSLRERGGRQGHLGNEQFF	TGTGCCAGCAGCTTACGCGAAAGGGGCGGGAGGCAGGGCCATTTAGGGAATGAGCAGTTCTTC
TRBJ2-7	TRBD2	NA	TRBV28	CASTWLAGGPYEQYF	TGTGCCAGCACCTGGTTAGCGGGAGGGCCCTACGAGCAGTACTTC
TRBJ2-5	TRBD1	NA	TRBV7-9	CASSPRTGEETQYF	TGTGCCAGCAGCCCAAGGACAGGGGAAGAGACCCAGTACTTC
TRBJ2-7	NA	NA	TRBV12-5	CASGFGRASYEQYF	TGTGCTAGTGGTTTCGGGCGGGCCTCCTACGAGCAGTACTTC
TRBJ1-5	TRBD1	NA	TRBV19	CATDPGGTSNQPQHF	TGTGCCACCGACCCAGGGGGCACGAGCAATCAGCCCCAGCATTTT
TRBJ2-7	TRBD2	NA	TRBV7-6	CASSLAGTSGGGVEQYF	TGTGCCAGCAGCTTAGCCGGGACTAGCGGAGGAGGGGTCGAGCAGTACTTC
TRBJ2-7	TRBD2	once	TRBV28	CASSSQTSGRGGEQYF	TGTGCCAGCAGTTCGCAGACTAGCGGGAGGGGTGGCGAGCAGTACTTC
TRBJ1-1	TRBD1	NA	TRBV7-2	CASSAPGGTEAFF	TGTGCCAGCAGCGCCCCAGGGGGCACTGAAGCTTTCTTT
TRBJ2-1	NA	NA	TRBV11-3	CASSSPGVENEQFF	TGTGCCAGCAGCTCTCCGGGAGTGGAGAATGAGCAGTTCTTC
TRBJ1-4	TRBD1	NA	TRBV5-1	CASSLAGTGREKLFF	TGCGCCAGCAGCTTGGCCGGGACAGGGAGGGAAAAACTGTTTTTT
TRBJ2-3	NA	NA	TRBV18	CASSPRGGTDTQYF	TGTGCCAGCTCACCACGGGGCGGCACAGATACGCAGTATTTT
TRBJ2-5	TRBD1	NA	TRBV6-5	CASRNARQGQETQYF	TGTGCCAGCAGAAACGCCAGACAGGGGCAAGAGACCCAGTACTTC